This T cell receptor beta chain was obtained from a study of shared clonotypes between healthy human individuals. As to this clone: The antigen is not known.

Study results and caveats: Memory subsets had estimated richness that was generally smaller than that of naive subsets.

The naive CD8 population came from CD45RO-negative cells selected for CCR7, without terminally differentiated effector memory CD45RA+ cells. Participating donors were healthy, HIV-negative adults free of recent acute infections or vaccinations. The assay ran at deep level. Measured with immunoSEQ multiplex PCR; TCRdb has only the in-frame clones, and not every one. The table has fewer than 700,000 clones, 85% to 95% seen once. The ends were cut back, 3 bases at V and 5 bases at J, with 17 bases in the middle. This CDR3 has 14 residues. CDR1 GTSNPN and CDR2 SVGIG come from the germline V gene (reference sequence).

The rearrangement uses TRBV30 and TRBJ2-7; the D gene is possibly TRBD1 (5 bases). This TCR was sampled from a woman aged 25 to 39 in good health. The sequencing sample was made of naive CD8+ T cells sorted from blood. CDR3 coding DNA: TGTGCCTGGAGCCTCGACAGAACCGCCCACGAGCAGTACTTC. This gives the protein CAWSLDRTAHEQYF.